This T cell receptor (beta chain) was sequenced for a study of control samples from healthy donors and cancer patients (TCRdb year 2020). The protocol used for the library was the immunoSEQ multiplex PCR assay. In its TCRdb copy, this immuneACCESS table keeps in-frame sequences only and misses some clones. Where compared with another copy, unresolved V genes explain less than half of these, and the others have no known cause. Recorded for this sample are roughly 120,000 clones; about 90% of them occurred a single time. The top ten constitute under 40% of the sample. Measured from the cysteine to the phenylalanine, the CDR3 is 13 residues long. The only DNA kept is the CDR3, 39 bases in frame from the first base. CDR1 ENHRY and CDR2 SYGVKD are derived from the germline V gene. Between the V and J ends, shortened by 8 bases and 1 base respectively, the junction contains 11 bases. Turning to this clone: Its target antigen remains unknown. No qualities accompany the bases; no much larger clone lies one base away.

This chain is built from TRBV10-3 and TRBJ1-1; no D gene can be assigned with confidence. The receptor was isolated from a man over 45 in good health. The sample comprised blood. The sequence in DNA is TGTGCCATCGAGAGGGAACGGAACACTGAAGCTTTCTTT. It translates to CAIERERNTEAFF.